The 7 T cell receptor beta chains listed next were all sequenced from one sample in a study of early T cells in non-severe SARS-CoV-2 infection. MiXCR was run by TCRdb on the 5' RACE reads, yielding one entry per CDR3 protein. The sample gives around 58,000 distinct CDR3 sequences, about 15% of which show up once; 10% is in the top ten. This material consisted of whole blood, taken at baseline. The receptor source for this set is an adult who was a healthcare worker with PCR-confirmed SARS-CoV-2 infection or an uninfected control (not recorded which).

This clonotype was counted ten times or more. The rearrangement joins TRBV6-1 to TRBJ2-3, with 10 bases fitting TRBD2. Trimming at V came to 6 bases and at J to 6 bases, leaving 9 bases not matched to a gene. This CDR3 is 15 amino acids long. The germline CDR1 and CDR2 sequences are MNHNS and SASEGT. CDR3 region: CASRGLAGVVDTQYF. For the CDR3, the DNA is TGTGCCAGCAGAGGTCTAGCGGGAGTGGTCGATACGCAGTATTTT.

In this sample, this clonotype turned up a few times. The chain has TRBV5-1 and TRBJ1-3; TRBD1 is a possible D gene (6 bases). Germline V gene sequence: CDR1 SGHRS, CDR2 YFSETQ. Trimming took off 4 bases at V and 0 bases at J, with 14 bases between the two ends. This CDR3 has 16 residues. This chain's CDR3 is CASSAEGTSSGNTIYF. The CDR3 nucleotides are TGCGCCAGCAGCGCCGAAGGGACAAGCTCTGGAAACACCATATATTTT.

This clonotype was picked up a small number of times. The V gene is TRBV2, the J gene TRBJ2-3; possible D gene TRBD2, 5 bases. Germline V gene data show CDR1 as SNHLY and CDR2 as FYNNEI. The CDR3 length is 14 residues. With 5 bases removed from V and 1 base from J, the gap between germline ends came to 10 bases. The CDR3 protein is CASSPGSRTDTQYF. As DNA, the CDR3 is TGTGCCAGCAGTCCGGGGTCCCGCACAGATACGCAGTATTTT.

This clonotype was seen only a few times. The gene calls are TRBV7-6 and TRBJ2-5, with 15 bases matching TRBD2. The CDR3 has 19 residues. CDR1 and CDR2 from the germline V gene are SGHVS and FNYEAQ. V was clipped by 1 base and J by 2 bases; unmatched bases: 8. Here the CDR3 reads CASSLGPGLAGGRQETQYF. CDR3 sequence (DNA): TGTGCCAGCAGCTTAGGGCCGGGACTAGCGGGGGGCCGGCAAGAGACCCAGTACTTC.

This clonotype was counted a few times. The chain joins TRBV4-1 to TRBJ2-2; D ambiguous. This CDR3 spans 14 amino acids. Germline values: CDR1 MGHRA, CDR2 YSYEKL. The ends were cut back, 0 bases at V and 4 bases at J, with 6 bases in the middle. The DNA of the CDR3 is TGCGCCAGCAGCCAAGATCCCGGCACCGGGGAGCTGTTTTTT. This encodes CASSQDPGTGELFF.

The chain couples TRBV5-1 to TRBJ2-2; D not resolved. V lost 2 bases, J lost 4 bases, and 15 bases lay in between. The CDR3 is 16 residues long. CDR1 SGHRS and CDR2 YFSETQ come from the germline V gene. The CDR3 nucleotides read TGCGCCAGCAGCTTAACGAACTTCAGGCCCACCGGGGAGCTGTTTTTT. This gives the protein CASSLTNFRPTGELFF.

This clonotype was picked up many times. The V gene is TRBV12-3 or TRBV12-4, the J gene TRBJ1-1; D unresolved. This CDR3 has 11 amino acids. Trimming took off 7 bases at V and 5 bases at J, with 8 bases between the two ends. CDR3 in DNA: TGTGCCAGCACCTCTAAGACTGAAGCTTTCTTT. Protein sequence: CASTSKTEAFF.